These 27 T cell receptor beta chains were all obtained from the same sample, sequenced in a study of beta chain features in type 1 diabetes. Study-level findings and limits: Within each of all four CD4+ subsets, Type 1 diabetes patients had TCRB CDR3s that were moderately but significantly shorter.

These TCRs' antigens remain unknown. Isolated RNA was reverse transcribed in full, so expressed TCRB transcripts were sequenced. Repertoires were generated with immunoSEQ multiplex PCR, while TCRdb's copy carries only in-frame clones and drops some. The data show about 660,000 clones, with over 11% seen just once and just under 0.04% held by the top ten. The sample was naive CD4+ T cells from blood. The receptors stem from a man between 18 and 29 years old with type 1 diabetes.

The chain combines TRBV5-6 with TRBJ2-1; D ambiguous. This CDR3 contains 14 residues. V was clipped by 1 base and J by 5 bases, with 10 bases between them. Germline V CDR1 and CDR2: SGHDT, YYEEEE. In DNA, the CDR3 is TGTGCCAGCAGCTTGAGTCTGCTTAACAATGAGCAGTTCTTC. This codes for CASSLSLLNNEQFF. The entire variable domain, with the rest obtained from reference TRBV5-6 and TRBJ2-1, is as follows: DAGVTQSPTHLIKTRGQQVTLRCSPKSGHDTVSWYQQALGQGPQFIFQYYEEEERQRGNFPDRFSGHQFPNYSSELNVNALLLGDSALYLCASSLSLLNNEQFFGPGTRLTVL.

This sequence joins TRBV7-3 and TRBJ2-1, with TRBD2 matching 14 bases. Germline CDR1 SGHTA, CDR2 FQGTGA. V lost 5 bases to trimming and J lost 7 bases; unmatched junction nucleotides: 7. This CDR3 spans 16 amino acids. The CDR3 region has the DNA TGTGCCAGCAGCCGTAGGACTAGCGGGGGGCTAAATGAGCAGTTCTTC. Translating gives CASSRRTSGGLNEQFF.

Only a few counts were recorded for this clone. J is TRBJ2-1 and V is TRBV10-3, with 7 bases matching TRBD2. CDR3 length: 17 amino acids. J was trimmed by 3 bases and V by 6 bases; bases with no gene match: 14. The germline V gene encodes CDR1 ENHRY and CDR2 SYGVKD. The CDR3 spells CAISAKREGLGYNEQFF. In DNA, the CDR3 is TGTGCCATCAGCGCAAAAAGGGAGGGATTGGGCTACAATGAGCAGTTCTTC.

This clone showed up just a few times. The chain employs TRBV23-1 and TRBJ2-2; 8 bases are shared with TRBD1. TRBV23-1 qualifies as an ORF whose function is uncertain. V shed 4 bases and J 3 bases; nucleotides not matched to a gene: 4. The CDR3 contains 15 residues. This CDR3 reads CASSPRTGYTGELFF. In DNA, the CDR3 is TGCGCCAGCAGTCCTCGGACAGGGTACACCGGGGAGCTGTTTTTT.

This sequence joins TRBV9 and TRBJ1-4; TRBD1 might be the D (6 bases). Germline values: CDR1 SGDLS, CDR2 YYNGEE. This CDR3 is 15 amino acids long. V was trimmed by 0 bases and J by 7 bases, leaving 13 bases between them. DNA for the CDR3: TGTGCCAGCAGCGTAGGTTACGGGGGCGGTGAAAAACTGTTTTTT. This translates into CASSVGYGGGEKLFF.

This clone occurred a few times. The genes are TRBV29-1 and TRBJ2-7, with 11 nucleotides matching TRBD1. CDR1 SQVTM and CDR2 ANQGSEA come from the germline V gene. CDR3 length equals 15 residues. V shed 2 bases, J shed 3 bases, and the junction held 6 bases outside the gene matches. The CDR3 bases are TGCAGCGTTGAAAGGGACAGGGGGAACCACTACGAGCAGTACTTC. Encoded protein: CSVERDRGNHYEQYF.

This rearrangement joins TRBV4-2 to TRBJ1-5; D is ambiguous. CDR3 size: 16 residues. Germline CDR1 reads LGHNA; CDR2 reads YNFKEQ. The V end was cut by 0 bases, the J end by 6 bases, with 15 bases between. In DNA, the CDR3 is TGTGCCAGCAGCCAAGATCTCTCCGGGGAAGTTCAGCCCCAGCATTTT. Translating it yields CASSQDLSGEVQPQHF.

This sequence joins TRBV6-5 and TRBJ1-2; tentatively, D is TRBD1 (6 bases). Germline CDR1 is MNHEY and CDR2 is SVGAGI. The CDR3 is made up of 14 amino acids. V dropped 6 bases and J dropped 5 bases, with 16 bases sitting between them. CDR3 DNA: TGTGCCAGCAGCGTTACAGGGCTGGGGTATGGCTACACCTTC. Its translation is CASSVTGLGYGYTF.

This clone has a handful of counts. The J gene is TRBJ2-7, the V gene TRBV18, with D perhaps matching TRBD1 (5 bases). This CDR3 is 15 amino acids long. V lost 3 bases and J lost 2, with 14 bases in between. Germline V gene data show CDR1 as KGHSH and CDR2 as LQKENI. The DNA of the CDR3 is TGTGCCAGCTCACCGAAGACAGCCCTTACCTACGAGCAGTACTTC. Protein product: CASSPKTALTYEQYF.

The genes are TRBV6-1 and TRBJ2-6, with a possible D match to TRBD2 (5 bases). There are 14 residues in the CDR3. Germline assignment: CDR1 MNHNS and CDR2 SASEGT. V gave up 11 bases and J gave up 2 bases, with 13 bases separating them. DNA of the CDR3: TGTGCCGGGAGAAATGGGGCTGGGGCCAACGTCCTGACTTTC. Protein sequence: CAGRNGAGANVLTF.

The rearrangement joins TRBV28 to TRBJ2-5, with D hard to call. Germline V lookup: CDR1 MDHEN, CDR2 SYDVKM. V was trimmed by 7 bases and J by 2 bases, leaving 14 bases between them. The CDR3 has 14 residues. DNA for the CDR3: TGTGCCAGCACTTTCCGGGTGAGACAAGAGACCCAGTACTTC. Amino acids: CASTFRVRQETQYF.

CDR3 region: CAWSLGGRETQYF. CDR3 DNA sequence: TGTGCCTGGAGTCTGGGGGGCAGGGAGACCCAGTACTTC. The rearrangement uses TRBV30 and TRBJ2-5; either TRBD1 or TRBD2 may fit D (6 bases each). V was clipped by 2 bases and J by 5 bases, with 12 bases between them. The germline V gene encodes CDR1 GTSNPN and CDR2 SVGIG (reference sequence). The CDR3 has 13 amino acids.

This clone has just a few counts. V gene TRBV5-1 combines with J gene TRBJ2-1; TRBD1 aligns across 8 bases. The germline gives CDR1 SGHRS, CDR2 YFSETQ. The V gene end was trimmed by 2 bases and the J gene end by 5 bases; junction bases not matched to a gene: 9. This CDR3 is built from 16 residues. The CDR3 loop is CASSLSPGQVNNEQFF. The CDR3 coding sequence is TGCGCCAGCAGCTTATCGCCGGGACAGGTGAACAATGAGCAGTTCTTC.

The V call is TRBV5-1, the J call TRBJ2-1, with 7 nucleotides matching TRBD1. Germline V CDR1 and CDR2: SGHRS, YFSETQ. The length of the CDR3 is 13 residues. V gave up 2 bases and J gave up 8 bases; unmatched junction bases: 4. The CDR3 reads CASSLVQGYEQFF. In DNA form, the CDR3 reads TGCGCCAGCAGCTTAGTACAGGGGTATGAGCAGTTCTTC.

V gene TRBV29-1 combines with J gene TRBJ2-7, with TRBD1 as a possible D gene (6 bases). The CDR3 is 13 residues long. The germline V gene has CDR1 SQVTM and CDR2 ANQGSEA. V lost 4 bases and J 0 bases, leaving 10 bases between the germline ends. The CDR3 is CSVARQDSYEQYF. CDR3 coding DNA: TGCAGCGTTGCAAGACAGGACTCCTACGAGCAGTACTTC.

This clone has a handful of counts. Here the CDR3 reads CASSLEQRQNTEAFF. The CDR3 DNA reads as TGCGCCAGCAGCTTGGAACAGAGACAGAACACTGAAGCTTTCTTT. The chain employs TRBV5-1 and TRBJ1-1; D ambiguous. Trimming left V 0 bases short and J 1 base short, with 10 bases between. The CDR3 runs to 15 residues. Germline assignment: CDR1 SGHRS and CDR2 YFSETQ.

The chain couples TRBV19 to TRBJ2-3; a weak D match, TRBD2 (6 bases). The V and J ends lost 2 bases and 3 bases respectively, with 12 bases between them. Germline V CDR1 and CDR2: LNHDA, SQIVND (reference sequence). The length of the CDR3 is 15 residues. The DNA for the CDR3 is TGTGCCAGTAGTATAAGAAAGGGGAGGACAGATACGCAGTATTTT. This gives the protein CASSIRKGRTDTQYF.

This clone was seen a handful of times. The V call is TRBV4-3, the J call TRBJ2-2; possibly TRBD1 or TRBD2 for D (6 bases each). CDR3 size: 19 residues. Per the germline V gene, CDR1 is LGHNA and CDR2 is YSLEER. V was shortened by 0 bases and J by 5 bases, with 22 bases between the two germline ends. CDR3 loop: CASSQEFRPVTGGTGELFF. In DNA, the CDR3 is TGCGCCAGCAGCCAAGAATTCAGACCGGTGACAGGAGGGACCGGGGAGCTGTTTTTT.

This clone was picked up a small number of times. The genes are TRBV7-9 and TRBJ2-5, with 13 bases that match TRBD2. The germline V gene encodes CDR1 SEHNR and CDR2 FQNEAQ (reference sequence). The CDR3 contains 16 residues. V lost 5 bases and J lost 5; bases outside the gene matches: 8. The CDR3 sequence is CASSPRTSGSAETQYF. The DNA for the CDR3 is TGTGCCAGCAGCCCGCGGACTAGCGGGAGCGCGGAGACCCAGTACTTC.

The chain uses TRBV5-1 and TRBJ2-5, with D maybe TRBD1 (6 bases). Germline V gives CDR1 SGHRS, CDR2 YFSETQ. V was clipped by 4 bases and J by 0 bases, with 10 bases between them. The CDR3 has 14 residues. The CDR3, as DNA: TGCGCCAGCAGCCGGCAGGGGTACCAAGAGACCCAGTACTTC. Translation: CASSRQGYQETQYF. Full variable domain (remainder filled in from reference TRBV5-1 and TRBJ2-5): KAGVTQTPRYLIKTRGQQVTLSCSPISGHRSVSWYQQTPGQGLQFLFEYFSETQRNKGNFPGRFSGRQFSNSRSEMNVSTLELGDSALYLCASSRQGYQETQYFGPGTRLLVL.

The chain recombines TRBV13 with TRBJ1-1; tentative D call: TRBD1 (5 bases). CDR3 length equals 16 residues. The V and J ends lost 5 bases and 5 bases respectively, with 21 bases between them. Per the germline V gene, CDR1 is PRHDT and CDR2 is FYEKMQ (reference sequence). The DNA of the CDR3 is TGTGCCAGCAGCCCCTCGGCAGGGAGGAGAGGGACTGAAGCTTTCTTT. It is translated as CASSPSAGRRGTEAFF.

This clone was detected a few times. V usage is TRBV6-6 and J usage is TRBJ2-1; 10 nucleotides line up with TRBD2. CDR1 and CDR2 from the germline V gene are MNHNY and SVGAGI (reference sequence). After removal of 5 bases from V and 7 bases from J, the junction contained 5 bases not matched to a gene. This CDR3 is built from 14 residues. The CDR3 nucleotides read TGTGCCAGCAGTCAGCGGGAGGGCCGTAATGAGCAGTTCTTC. This gives the protein CASSQREGRNEQFF.

This clone has only a few counts. The V and J genes are TRBV18 and TRBJ2-5, with 9 bases aligning to TRBD1. Trimming took 3 bases from V and 5 from J; bases not matched to a gene: 4. CDR3 length equals 14 residues. CDR1 and CDR2 (germline): KGHSH, LQKENI. DNA of the CDR3: TGTGCCAGCTCACCGGGACAGGGAACGGAGACCCAGTACTTC. This gives the protein CASSPGQGTETQYF.

As for this clone: It is unclear where the CDR3 begins or ends on the DNA, so no DNA is shown, and the CDR3 is as TCRdb lists it. CDR3 sequence: CASSTLDSGQGPWYF. J is TRBJ2-3 and V is TRBV28; the DNA was not used to check the table's D call, TRBD1. Inclusive of both ends, the CDR3 amounts to 15 amino acids. Per the germline V gene, CDR1 is MDHEN and CDR2 is SYDVKM.

The gene calls are TRBV28 and TRBJ2-3; possibly TRBD2 for D (6 bases). Looked up from germline, CDR1 is MDHEN and CDR2 is SYDVKM. The CDR3 contains 14 residues. Trimming left V 7 bases short and J 4 bases short, with 15 bases between. CDR3 nucleotides: TGTGCCAGCAAGGCGGGGCTAGCCTCAGATACGCAGTATTTT. Translation gives CASKAGLASDTQYF.

In this sample, this clone turned up a few times. The chain couples TRBV9 to TRBJ1-3; D unresolved. V lost 1 base to trimming and J lost 4 bases, with 6 bases between them. Germline lookup yields CDR1 SGDLS and CDR2 YYNGEE. The CDR3 length is 13 residues. The CDR3 loop is CASSVSRGNTIYF. CDR3 coding DNA: TGTGCCAGCAGCGTAAGTCGGGGAAACACCATATATTTT. Filled out from reference TRBV9 and TRBJ1-3, the complete variable domain reads DSGVTQTPKHLITATGQRVTLRCSPRSGDLSVYWYQQSLDQGLQFLIQYYNGEERAKGNILERFSAQQFPDLHSELNLSSLELGDSALYFCASSVSRGNTIYFGEGSWLTVV.

This clone was observed a handful of times. This chain uses TRBV7-2 with TRBJ2-1; D perhaps matches TRBD2 (6 bases). The CDR3 is 16 residues long. The ends were cut back, 4 bases at V and 0 bases at J, with 13 bases in the middle. Per the germline V gene, CDR1 is SGHTA and CDR2 is FQGNSA. The CDR3 here is CASSSGLSSSYNEQFF. The CDR3 DNA follows: TGTGCCAGCAGCTCGGGACTTTCCAGCTCCTACAATGAGCAGTTCTTC.